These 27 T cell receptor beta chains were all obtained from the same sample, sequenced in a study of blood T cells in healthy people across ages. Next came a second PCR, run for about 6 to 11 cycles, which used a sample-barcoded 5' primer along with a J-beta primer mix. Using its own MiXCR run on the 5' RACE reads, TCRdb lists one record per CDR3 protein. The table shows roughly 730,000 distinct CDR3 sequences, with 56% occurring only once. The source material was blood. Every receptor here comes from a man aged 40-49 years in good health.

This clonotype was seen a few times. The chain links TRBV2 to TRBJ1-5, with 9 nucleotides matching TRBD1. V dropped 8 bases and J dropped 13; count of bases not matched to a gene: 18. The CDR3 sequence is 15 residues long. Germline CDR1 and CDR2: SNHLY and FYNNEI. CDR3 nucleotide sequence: TGTGCCAGCCCCCTAACGGGACAGGGCTGTTCTGGGCAGCATTTT. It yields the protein CASPLTGQGCSGQHF.

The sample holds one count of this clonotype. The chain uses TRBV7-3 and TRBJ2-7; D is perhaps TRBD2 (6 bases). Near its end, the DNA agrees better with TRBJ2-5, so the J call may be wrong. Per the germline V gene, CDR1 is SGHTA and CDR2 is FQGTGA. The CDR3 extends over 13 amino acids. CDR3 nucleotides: TGTGCCAGCACCGGTACCCGGGGGGAGACCCAGTACTTC. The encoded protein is CASTGTRGETQYF.

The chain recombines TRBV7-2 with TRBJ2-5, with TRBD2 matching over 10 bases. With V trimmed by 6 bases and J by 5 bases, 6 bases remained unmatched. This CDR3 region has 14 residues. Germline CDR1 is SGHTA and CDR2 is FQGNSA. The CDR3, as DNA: TGTGCCAGCAGGGGCGGGACTAGCGAGGAGACCCAGTACTTC. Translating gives CASRGGTSEETQYF.

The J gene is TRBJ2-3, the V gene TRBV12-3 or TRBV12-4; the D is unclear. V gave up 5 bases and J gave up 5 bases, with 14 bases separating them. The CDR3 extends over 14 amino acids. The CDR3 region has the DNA TGTGCCAGCAGTCCCTCACGTGCTTTAGATACGCAGTATTTT. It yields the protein CASSPSRALDTQYF.

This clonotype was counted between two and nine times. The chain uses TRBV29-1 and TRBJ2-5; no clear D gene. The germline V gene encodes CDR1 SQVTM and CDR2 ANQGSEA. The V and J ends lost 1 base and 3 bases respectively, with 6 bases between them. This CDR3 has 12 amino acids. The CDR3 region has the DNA TGCAGCGTTGAAGCGCAAGAAGAGACCCAGTACTTC. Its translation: CSVEAQEETQYF.

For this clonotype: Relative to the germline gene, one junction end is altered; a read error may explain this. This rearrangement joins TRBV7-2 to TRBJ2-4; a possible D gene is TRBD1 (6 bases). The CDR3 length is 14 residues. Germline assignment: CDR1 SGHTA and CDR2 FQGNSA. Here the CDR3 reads CACSLNRVRDIQYF. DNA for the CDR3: TGTGCCTGCAGCTTAAACAGGGTTCGGGACATTCAGTACTTC.

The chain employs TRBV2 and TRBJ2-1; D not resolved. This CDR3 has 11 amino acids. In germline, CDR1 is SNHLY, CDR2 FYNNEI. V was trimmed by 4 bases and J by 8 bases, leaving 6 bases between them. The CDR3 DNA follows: TGTGCCAGCAGTGTGTGGGATGAGCAGTTCTTC. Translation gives CASSVWDEQFF.

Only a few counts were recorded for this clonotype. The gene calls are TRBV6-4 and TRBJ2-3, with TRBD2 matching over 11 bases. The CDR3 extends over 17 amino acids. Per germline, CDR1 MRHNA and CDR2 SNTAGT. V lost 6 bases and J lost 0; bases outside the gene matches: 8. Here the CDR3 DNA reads TGTGCCAGCAGCCCAATGGGACTAGCGGACAGCACAGATACGCAGTATTTT. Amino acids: CASSPMGLADSTDTQYF.

For the CDR3, the DNA is TGCAGTGCTAGAGAGGGGAGGGGCCGGTACCAAGAGACCCAGTACTTC. As protein: CSAREGRGRYQETQYF. The gene calls are TRBV20-1 and TRBJ2-5, with 7 bases lining up with TRBD2. Germline CDR1 reads DFQATT; CDR2 reads SNEGSKA (reference sequence). Germline trimming cut 0 bases from V and 0 bases from J; bases unmatched to any gene: 7. This CDR3 is built from 16 residues.

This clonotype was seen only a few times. CDR3 sequence (DNA): TGCGCCAGCAGCTTGCGGACGTTTGGGGTGATCCATGGCTACACCTTC. This translates into CASSLRTFGVIHGYTF. The V gene is TRBV5-1, the J gene TRBJ1-2, with D uncertain. The CDR3 covers 16 residues. Germline V gene sequence: CDR1 SGHRS, CDR2 YFSETQ. Deletions cut 1 base from V and 6 bases from J, with 19 bases between.

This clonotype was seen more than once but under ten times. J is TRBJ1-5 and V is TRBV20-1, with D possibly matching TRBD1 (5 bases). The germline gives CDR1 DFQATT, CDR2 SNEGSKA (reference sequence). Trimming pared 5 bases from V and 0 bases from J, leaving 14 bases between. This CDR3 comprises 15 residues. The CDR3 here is CSAGRRGGSNQPQHF. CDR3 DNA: TGCAGTGCTGGACGTCGGGGGGGTAGCAATCAGCCCCAGCATTTT.

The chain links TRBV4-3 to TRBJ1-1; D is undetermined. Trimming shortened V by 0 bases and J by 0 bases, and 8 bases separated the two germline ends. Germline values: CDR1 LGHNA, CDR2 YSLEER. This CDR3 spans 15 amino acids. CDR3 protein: CASSQDLPMNTEAFF. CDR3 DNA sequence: TGCGCCAGCAGCCAAGATTTGCCGATGAACACTGAAGCTTTCTTT.

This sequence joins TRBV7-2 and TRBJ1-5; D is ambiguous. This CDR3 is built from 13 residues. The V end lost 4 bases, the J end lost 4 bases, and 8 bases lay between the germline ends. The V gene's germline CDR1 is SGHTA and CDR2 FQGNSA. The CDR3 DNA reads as TGTGCCAGCAGCTCCGATATGAATCAGCCCCAGCATTTT. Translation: CASSSDMNQPQHF.

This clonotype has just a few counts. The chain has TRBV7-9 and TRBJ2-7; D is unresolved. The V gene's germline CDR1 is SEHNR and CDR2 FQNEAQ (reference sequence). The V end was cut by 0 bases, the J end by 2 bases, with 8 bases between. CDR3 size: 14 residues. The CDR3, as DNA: TGTGCCAGCAGCTTAGCGCTTGGGGCCTACGAGCAGTACTTC. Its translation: CASSLALGAYEQYF.

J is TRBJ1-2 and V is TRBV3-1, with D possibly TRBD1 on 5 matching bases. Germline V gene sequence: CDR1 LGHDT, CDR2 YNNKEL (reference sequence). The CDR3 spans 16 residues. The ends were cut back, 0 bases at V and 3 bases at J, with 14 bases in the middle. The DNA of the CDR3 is TGTGCCAGCAGCCAAGAATTCGGGGGATGGGACTATGGCTACACCTTC. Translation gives CASSQEFGGWDYGYTF.

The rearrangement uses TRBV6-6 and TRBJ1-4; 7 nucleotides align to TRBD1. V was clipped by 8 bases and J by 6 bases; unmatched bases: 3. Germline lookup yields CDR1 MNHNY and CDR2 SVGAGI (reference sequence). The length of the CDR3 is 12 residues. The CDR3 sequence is CASLQGYEKLFF. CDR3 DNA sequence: TGTGCCAGCTTACAGGGGTATGAAAAACTGTTTTTT.

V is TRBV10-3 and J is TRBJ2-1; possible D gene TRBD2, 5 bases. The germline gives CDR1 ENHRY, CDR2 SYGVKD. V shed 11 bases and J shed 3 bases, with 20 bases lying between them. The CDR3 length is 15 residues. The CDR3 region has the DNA TGTGCCGCCCACCCCGGTCCGGCGGGCTACAATGAGCAGTTCTTC. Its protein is CAAHPGPAGYNEQFF.

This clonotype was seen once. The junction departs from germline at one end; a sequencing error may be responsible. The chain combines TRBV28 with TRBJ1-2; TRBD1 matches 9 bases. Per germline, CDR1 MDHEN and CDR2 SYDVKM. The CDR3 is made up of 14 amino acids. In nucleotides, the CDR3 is TGTGCCAGCAGTGAGGACAGGGGCGGCTATGGCCACACCTTC. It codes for CASSEDRGGYGHTF.

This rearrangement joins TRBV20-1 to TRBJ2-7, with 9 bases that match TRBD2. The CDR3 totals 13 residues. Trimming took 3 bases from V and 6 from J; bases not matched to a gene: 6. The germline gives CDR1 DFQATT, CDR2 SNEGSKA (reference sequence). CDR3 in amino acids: CSASPSGKSEQYF. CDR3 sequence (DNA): TGCAGTGCTAGCCCTAGCGGGAAATCCGAGCAGTACTTC.

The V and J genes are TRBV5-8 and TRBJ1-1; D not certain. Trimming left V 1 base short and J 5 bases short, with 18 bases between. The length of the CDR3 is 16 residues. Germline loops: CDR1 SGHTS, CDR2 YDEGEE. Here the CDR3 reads CASSLFYGQSKTEAFF. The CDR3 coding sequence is TGTGCCAGCAGCTTGTTTTATGGTCAGTCGAAGACTGAAGCTTTCTTT.

The DNA of the CDR3 is TGTGCCAGCAGCCAAGGACGGGGCGTAGGCTACACCTTC. Translation: CASSQGRGVGYTF. V is TRBV3-1 and J is TRBJ1-2, with D possibly TRBD1 on 5 matching bases. This CDR3 region has 13 residues. Per germline, CDR1 LGHDT and CDR2 YNNKEL (reference sequence). The V end lost 1 base, the J end lost 8 bases, and 11 bases lay between the germline ends.

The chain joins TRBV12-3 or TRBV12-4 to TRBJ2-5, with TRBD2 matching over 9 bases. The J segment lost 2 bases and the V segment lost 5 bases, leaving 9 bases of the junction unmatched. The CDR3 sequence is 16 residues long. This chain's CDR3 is CASSSRLADLQETQYF. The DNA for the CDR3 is TGTGCCAGCAGTAGCCGACTAGCGGACCTTCAAGAGACCCAGTACTTC.

CDR3 bases: TGTGCCAGCAGCTACGGACAGACGTTAAATGAAAAACTGTTTTTT. Translating gives CASSYGQTLNEKLFF. The chain has TRBV7-9 and TRBJ1-4; TRBD1 might be the D (6 bases). The CDR3 is 15 residues long. Per germline, CDR1 SEHNR and CDR2 FQNEAQ (reference sequence). V dropped 4 bases and J dropped 5 bases, with 14 bases sitting between them.

The chain's CDR3 is CSARDGGGLEDTQYF. The CDR3 nucleotides are TGCAGTGCTAGAGACGGGGGAGGATTGGAAGATACGCAGTATTTT. The chain joins TRBV20-1 to TRBJ2-3; weak D call: TRBD2 (6 bases). The length of the CDR3 is 15 residues. The V and J ends lost 0 bases and 5 bases respectively, with 15 bases between them. The germline V gene has CDR1 DFQATT and CDR2 SNEGSKA (reference sequence).

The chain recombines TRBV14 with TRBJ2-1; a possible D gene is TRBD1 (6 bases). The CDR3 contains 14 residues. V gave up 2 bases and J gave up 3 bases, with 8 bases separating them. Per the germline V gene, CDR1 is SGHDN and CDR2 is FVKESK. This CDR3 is CASSQWTDYNEQFF. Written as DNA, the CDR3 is TGTGCCAGCAGCCAATGGACAGACTACAATGAGCAGTTCTTC. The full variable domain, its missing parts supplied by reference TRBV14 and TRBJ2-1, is EAGVTQFPSHSVIEKGQTVTLRCDPISGHDNLYWYRRVMGKEIKFLLHFVKESKQDESGMPNNRFLAERTGGTYSTLKVQPAELEDSGVYFCASSQWTDYNEQFFGPGTRLTVL.

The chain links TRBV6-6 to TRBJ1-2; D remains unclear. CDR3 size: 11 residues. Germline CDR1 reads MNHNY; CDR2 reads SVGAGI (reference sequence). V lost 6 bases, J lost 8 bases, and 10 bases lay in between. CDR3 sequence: CASRSNGGYTF. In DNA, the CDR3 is TGTGCCAGCAGGTCCAATGGGGGCTACACCTTC.

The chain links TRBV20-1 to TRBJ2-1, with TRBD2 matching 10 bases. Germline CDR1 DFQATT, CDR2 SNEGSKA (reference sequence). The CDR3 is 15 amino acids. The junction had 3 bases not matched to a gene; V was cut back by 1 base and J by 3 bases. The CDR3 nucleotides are TGCAGTGCTAGAGGGAGGACTAGCGGCTACAATGAGCAGTTCTTC. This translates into CSARGRTSGYNEQFF.